The clone carrying this T cell receptor beta chain was detected only once. PCR primers comprised 60 Vbeta and 13 Jbeta primers. Only in-frame clones appear in the TCRdb table, and some are missing; sequencing was by immunoSEQ multiplex PCR. This table holds about 120,000 clones, 81% found once. This specimen belongs to a study of cytomegalovirus exposure and HLA in healthy donors. The CDR3 has 14 residues. With 4 bases removed from V and 1 base from J, the gap between germline ends came to 10 bases. Germline V gene lookup returns CDR1 KGHSH and CDR2 LQKENI. The sequenced sample was PBMCs. The V call is TRBV18, the J call TRBJ2-5, with D tentatively TRBD2 (5 bases). The receptor comes from a middle-aged woman in good health and CMV-seronegative. CDR3 coding DNA: TGTGCCAGCTCACTACTGGCGGGCCAAGAGACCCAGTACTTC. Protein product: CASSLLAGQETQYF.